The rows below give T cell receptor beta chains drawn from one sample of a study of radiation and T cells in renal cell carcinoma. Assay used: immunoSEQ multiplex PCR; TCRdb lists only in-frame clones, some missing. The sample comprises 130,000 to 150,000 clones, about nine tenths of which are singletons, and around 4% rests with the top ten. The sequences come from blood, collected from a patient whose treatment included radiotherapy and nephrectomy. The receptors were sampled from a woman in her 70s with renal cell carcinoma. CDR3s include the opening cysteine and the closing phenylalanine or tryptophan. The order of the fields is clone size, V gene, J gene, D gene, CDR3 DNA, CDR3 protein. D genes are given only for firm matches. Clone sizes are given selectively: once, few, many, or a class where the clone is expanded.

size: NA; V: TRBV5-4; J: TRBJ2-7; D: TRBD2; DNA: TGTGCCAGCAGCTTGGCGGGGGGAGCCTACGAGCAGTACTTC; CDR3: CASSLAGGAYEQYF
size: NA; V: TRBV6-5; J: TRBJ1-2; D: NA; DNA: TGTGCCAGCACCCCCTCGGGTGTCTATGGCTACACCTTC; CDR3: CASTPSGVYGYTF
size: NA; V: TRBV13; J: TRBJ2-2; D: TRBD1; DNA: TGTGCCAGCAGCTTGGCCGGACAGGGTAGCACCGGGGAGCTGTTTTTT; CDR3: CASSLAGQGSTGELFF
size: NA; V: TRBV19; J: TRBJ2-6; D: NA; DNA: TGTGCCAGTAGTATAGTGGGTCAGGGCGCCAGTGGGGCCAACGTCCTGACTTTC; CDR3: CASSIVGQGASGANVLTF
size: NA; V: TRBV13; J: TRBJ2-5; D: TRBD2; DNA: TGTGCCAGCAGTCGGACTAGCGGGGGGCCCTCCACGGAGACCCAGTACTTC; CDR3: CASSRTSGGPSTETQYF
size: once; V: TRBV6-5; J: TRBJ2-7; D: NA; DNA: TGTGCCAGCAGAGGCCCCTACAGGGACGAGCAGTACTTC; CDR3: CASRGPYRDEQYF
size: NA; V: TRBV19; J: TRBJ2-7; D: NA; DNA: TGTGCCAGTAGTATCCGGGGAAGCTCCTACGAGCAGTACTTC; CDR3: CASSIRGSSYEQYF
size: NA; V: TRBV28; J: TRBJ1-5; D: NA; DNA: TGTGCCAGCAGTTTATCCAGCTATAGCAATCAGCCCCAGCATTTT; CDR3: CASSLSSYSNQPQHF
size: NA; V: TRBV6-1; J: TRBJ2-7; D: NA; DNA: TGTGCCAGCAGCCAAATGGGGACTTTAATCTACGAGCAGTACTTC; CDR3: CASSQMGTLIYEQYF
size: NA; V: TRBV21-1; J: TRBJ2-2; D: NA; DNA: TGTGCCAGCAGCAAAGCCCACATCGACAGGGGTAGGCACACCGGGGAGCTGTTTTTT; CDR3: CASSKAHIDRGRHTGELFF
size: few; V: TRBV18; J: TRBJ1-1; D: NA; DNA: TGTGCCAGCTCACCTAATGGTGAAGCTTTCTTT; CDR3: CASSPNGEAFF
size: NA; V: TRBV4-3; J: TRBJ1-6; D: NA; DNA: TGCGCCAGCAGCCAAGACGTGTCCCGTTCACCCCTCCACTTT; CDR3: CASSQDVSRSPLHF
size: NA; V: TRBV19; J: TRBJ1-2; D: TRBD1; DNA: TGTGCCAGTAGTATTCATAGGGGGCGAGATGGCTACACCTTC; CDR3: CASSIHRGRDGYTF
size: NA; V: TRBV7-2; J: TRBJ2-5; D: NA; DNA: TGTGCCAGCAGCTTTCAGGGGCGGCAAGAGACCCAGTACTTC; CDR3: CASSFQGRQETQYF
size: NA; V: TRBV28; J: TRBJ1-5; D: NA; DNA: TGTGCCAGCAGTTTAGGCCCCAGCAATCAGCCCCAGCATTTT; CDR3: CASSLGPSNQPQHF
size: NA; V: TRBV19; J: TRBJ2-5; D: NA; DNA: TGTGCCAGTAGTATAGAAGGGAGCACCCAAGAGACCCAGTACTTC; CDR3: CASSIEGSTQETQYF
size: NA; V: TRBV15; J: TRBJ1-5; D: NA; DNA: TGTGCCACCAGCAGAATTGTGGAACAGCCCCAGCATTTT; CDR3: CATSRIVEQPQHF
size: NA; V: TRBV9; J: TRBJ2-2; D: NA; DNA: TGTGCCAGCAGCGTGGCTAGCACGATCGGGGAGCTGTTTTTT; CDR3: CASSVASTIGELFF
size: NA; V: TRBV30; J: TRBJ1-4; D: NA; DNA: TGTGCCTGGAGGCCCGGGCGGGCAACTAATGAAAAACTGTTTTTT; CDR3: CAWRPGRATNEKLFF
size: NA; V: TRBV19; J: TRBJ1-2; D: TRBD1; DNA: TGTGCCAGTAGTATAATTCTACCGGGACAGGGGAATGGCTACACCTTC; CDR3: CASSIILPGQGNGYTF
size: NA; V: TRBV7-8; J: TRBJ1-1; D: NA; DNA: TGTGCCAGCAGCTTGGGGACACTCACTGAAGCTTTCTTT; CDR3: CASSLGTLTEAFF
size: NA; V: TRBV5-1; J: TRBJ1-3; D: NA; DNA: TGCGCCAGCAGCTTGGAAGGGGGTAGAGAAAACACCATATATTTT; CDR3: CASSLEGGRENTIYF
size: NA; V: TRBV4-2; J: TRBJ2-7; D: NA; DNA: TGTGCCAGCAGCCGACAGGCCGGAGCCTACGAGCAGTACTTC; CDR3: CASSRQAGAYEQYF
size: NA; V: TRBV5-1; J: TRBJ2-1; D: TRBD1; DNA: TGCGCCAGCAGCTTTTCCCCAGGGGGAAGCTCCTACAATGAGCAGTTCTTC; CDR3: CASSFSPGGSSYNEQFF
size: NA; V: TRBV7-2; J: TRBJ2-3; D: TRBD2; DNA: TGTGCCAGCAGCCGAAGCTCCGGCGGGGGTGCTGAGTATTTT; CDR3: CASSRSSGGGAEYF
size: NA; V: TRBV11-2; J: TRBJ1-2; D: NA; DNA: TGTGCCAGCAGCCCCAGCAGGGTGGGTGGCTACACCTTC; CDR3: CASSPSRVGGYTF
size: NA; V: TRBV4-1; J: TRBJ2-7; D: NA; DNA: TGCGCCAGCAGCCAAACAGGAACCCTTTCCTACGAGCAGTACTTC; CDR3: CASSQTGTLSYEQYF
size: NA; V: TRBV7-3; J: TRBJ1-3; D: NA; DNA: TGTGCCAGCAGCTTCGGGACGCCGGGCGCTGGAAACACCATATATTTT; CDR3: CASSFGTPGAGNTIYF
size: NA; V: TRBV6-5; J: TRBJ1-1; D: NA; DNA: TGTGCCAGCAGTTACTTAGGGGGGACTGAAGCTTTCTTT; CDR3: CASSYLGGTEAFF
size: NA; V: TRBV2; J: TRBJ1-2; D: TRBD1; DNA: TGTGCCAGCAGCCCGGGGGACAGGGTAAGACTAGATGGCTACACCTTC; CDR3: CASSPGDRVRLDGYTF
size: NA; V: TRBV2; J: TRBJ2-3; D: NA; DNA: TGTGCCAGCTCTTGGACCCGCGAGGCAGATACGCAGTATTTT; CDR3: CASSWTREADTQYF
size: NA; V: TRBV4-2; J: TRBJ2-7; D: TRBD1; DNA: TGTGCCAGCAGCCCAACGGACAGGATTGACCACGAGCAGTACTTC; CDR3: CASSPTDRIDHEQYF
size: NA; V: TRBV10-3; J: TRBJ2-6; D: TRBD1; DNA: TGTGCCATCAGGGGGACAGGGGGCAACTCTGGGGCCAACGTCCTGACTTTC; CDR3: CAIRGTGGNSGANVLTF
size: NA; V: TRBV5-1; J: TRBJ2-3; D: TRBD2; DNA: TGCGCCAGCAGCCCGGGACTAGCGGGGACAGATACGCAGTATTTT; CDR3: CASSPGLAGTDTQYF
size: NA; V: TRBV4-1; J: TRBJ2-5; D: TRBD2; DNA: TGCGCCAGCAGCCAAGAAGGGACTAGTCTAGAGACCCAGTACTTC; CDR3: CASSQEGTSLETQYF
size: NA; V: TRBV4-1; J: TRBJ1-2; D: NA; DNA: TGCGCCAGCAGCCAAAAAAGGACCGTATCCTATGGCTACACCTTC; CDR3: CASSQKRTVSYGYTF
size: NA; V: TRBV5-4; J: TRBJ2-7; D: TRBD1; DNA: TGTGCCAGCAGCCCGGGACAGGGACGGGAGCAGTACTTC; CDR3: CASSPGQGREQYF
size: NA; V: TRBV28; J: TRBJ2-5; D: NA; DNA: TGTGCCAGCAGTTTCTTCAGGGGACAAGAGACCCAGTACTTC; CDR3: CASSFFRGQETQYF
size: NA; V: TRBV5-1; J: TRBJ2-7; D: TRBD1; DNA: TGCGCCAGCAGCCAGGAGGGACAGGGGGCGGGTGAGCAGTACTTC; CDR3: CASSQEGQGAGEQYF
size: NA; V: TRBV6-5; J: TRBJ1-1; D: TRBD1; DNA: TGTGCCAGCAGACAGGGGTCGAACACTGAAGCTTTCTTT; CDR3: CASRQGSNTEAFF
size: NA; V: TRBV7-2; J: TRBJ2-2; D: NA; DNA: TGTGCCAGCAGCTTACCGTCGGGAGCCGGGGAGCTGTTTTTT; CDR3: CASSLPSGAGELFF
size: NA; V: TRBV7-6; J: TRBJ1-6; D: NA; DNA: TGTGCCAGCAGCTATGGGTCGAGCTCCTATAATTCACCCCTCCACTTT; CDR3: CASSYGSSSYNSPLHF
size: NA; V: TRBV5-1; J: TRBJ2-7; D: TRBD2; DNA: TGCGCCAGCAGCAGAGCTAGCGGGGGATCCTACGAGCAGTACTTC; CDR3: CASSRASGGSYEQYF
size: NA; V: TRBV6-6; J: TRBJ1-1; D: NA; DNA: TGTGCCAGCAGTTACGGGGCCCCGGGGAACACTGAAGCTTTCTTT; CDR3: CASSYGAPGNTEAFF
size: NA; V: TRBV6-5; J: TRBJ1-2; D: NA; DNA: TGTGCCAGCGGGGCAACTTATGGCTACACCTTC; CDR3: CASGATYGYTF
size: NA; V: TRBV5-1; J: TRBJ2-5; D: NA; DNA: TGCGCCAGCAGCTTGAAGCGAGCGGGCCAAGAGACCCAGTACTTC; CDR3: CASSLKRAGQETQYF
size: NA; V: TRBV15; J: TRBJ2-3; D: TRBD2; DNA: TGTGCCACCAGCAGAGAAACCGGGACTAGCGGTCCCAGGGATACGCAGTATTTT; CDR3: CATSRETGTSGPRDTQYF
size: once; V: TRBV7-8; J: TRBJ2-2; D: TRBD2; DNA: TGTGCCAGCACCCCTAGCGGGGACACCGGGGAGCTGTTTTTT; CDR3: CASTPSGDTGELFF
size: NA; V: TRBV5-4; J: TRBJ2-5; D: TRBD2; DNA: TGTGCCAGCAGCCGGCCCAGCGGGGGGGGAGAGACCCAGTACTTC; CDR3: CASSRPSGGGETQYF
size: NA; V: TRBV6-1; J: TRBJ1-5; D: NA; DNA: TGTGCCAGCAGTGAAGGAAAAGGCCAGCCCCAGCATTTT; CDR3: CASSEGKGQPQHF
size: NA; V: TRBV6-1; J: TRBJ1-3; D: NA; DNA: TGTGCCAGCACGACGACGGGAAACACCATATATTTT; CDR3: CASTTTGNTIYF
size: once; V: TRBV6-5; J: TRBJ2-1; D: NA; DNA: TGTGCCAGCAGTTATCAGGGGGGACGAGGCAATGAGCAGTTCTTC; CDR3: CASSYQGGRGNEQFF
size: NA; V: TRBV7-2; J: TRBJ1-2; D: NA; DNA: TGTGCCAGCAGCGACCGGGGGGAGGGTGGCTACACCTTC; CDR3: CASSDRGEGGYTF
size: NA; V: TRBV5-5; J: TRBJ2-1; D: TRBD2; DNA: TGTGCCAGCAGCTTGGTGACTAGCGGAAACAATGAGCAGTTCTTC; CDR3: CASSLVTSGNNEQFF
size: NA; V: TRBV5-1; J: TRBJ2-5; D: TRBD1; DNA: TGCGCCAGCAGCTTGTCAACAGGGGGAGAGACCCAGTACTTC; CDR3: CASSLSTGGETQYF
size: NA; V: TRBV6-1; J: TRBJ1-2; D: NA; DNA: TGTGCCAGCATGTCGGGACAAGGGAGCTACACCTTC; CDR3: CASMSGQGSYTF
size: NA; V: TRBV7-2; J: TRBJ1-1; D: TRBD1; DNA: TGTGCCAGCAGCTTGTATGGACAGGGGAACACTGAAGCTTTCTTT; CDR3: CASSLYGQGNTEAFF
size: few; V: TRBV6-5; J: TRBJ2-3; D: NA; DNA: TGTGCCAGCAGTTCCGCTGGCAGCACAGATACGCAGTATTTT; CDR3: CASSSAGSTDTQYF
size: few; V: TRBV7-2; J: TRBJ2-5; D: NA; DNA: TGTGCCAGCAGCTTAGACCACAATCCCCAAGAGACCCAGTACTTC; CDR3: CASSLDHNPQETQYF
size: NA; V: TRBV6-6; J: TRBJ1-2; D: NA; DNA: TGTGCCAGCAGTTACTCATCGGGGAATGGCTACACCTTC; CDR3: CASSYSSGNGYTF